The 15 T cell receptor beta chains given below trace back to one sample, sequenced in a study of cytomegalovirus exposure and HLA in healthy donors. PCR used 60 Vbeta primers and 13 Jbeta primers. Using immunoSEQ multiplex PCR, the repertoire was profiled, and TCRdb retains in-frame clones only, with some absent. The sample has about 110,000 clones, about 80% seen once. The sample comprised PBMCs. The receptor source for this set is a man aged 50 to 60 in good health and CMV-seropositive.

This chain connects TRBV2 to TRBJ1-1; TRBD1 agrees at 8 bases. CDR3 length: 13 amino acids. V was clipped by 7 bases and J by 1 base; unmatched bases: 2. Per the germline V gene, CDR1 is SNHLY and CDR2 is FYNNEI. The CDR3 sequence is CASTGQGNTEAFF. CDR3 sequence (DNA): TGTGCCAGCACTGGACAGGGGAACACTGAAGCTTTCTTT.

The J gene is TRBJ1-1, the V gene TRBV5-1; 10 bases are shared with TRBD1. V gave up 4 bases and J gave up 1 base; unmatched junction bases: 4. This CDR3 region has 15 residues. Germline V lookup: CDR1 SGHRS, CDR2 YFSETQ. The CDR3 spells CASSPGQGTNTEAFF. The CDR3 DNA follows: TGCGCCAGCAGCCCGGGACAGGGGACGAACACTGAAGCTTTCTTT. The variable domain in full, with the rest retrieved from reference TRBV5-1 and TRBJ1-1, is KAGVTQTPRYLIKTRGQQVTLSCSPISGHRSVSWYQQTPGQGLQFLFEYFSETQRNKGNFPGRFSGRQFSNSRSEMNVSTLELGDSALYLCASSPGQGTNTEAFFGQGTRLTVV.

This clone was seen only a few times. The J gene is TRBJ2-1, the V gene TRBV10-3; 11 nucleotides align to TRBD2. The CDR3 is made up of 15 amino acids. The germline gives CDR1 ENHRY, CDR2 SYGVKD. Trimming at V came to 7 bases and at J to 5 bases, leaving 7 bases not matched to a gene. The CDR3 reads CAITSGTSGNNEQFF. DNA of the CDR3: TGTGCCATCACCTCCGGGACTAGCGGCAACAATGAGCAGTTCTTC.

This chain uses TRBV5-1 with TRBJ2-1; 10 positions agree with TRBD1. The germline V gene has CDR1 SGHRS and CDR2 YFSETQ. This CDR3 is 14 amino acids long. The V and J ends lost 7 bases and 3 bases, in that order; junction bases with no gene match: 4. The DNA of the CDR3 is TGCGCCAGCGCGGGACAGGGGTTCTACAATGAGCAGTTCTTC. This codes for CASAGQGFYNEQFF.

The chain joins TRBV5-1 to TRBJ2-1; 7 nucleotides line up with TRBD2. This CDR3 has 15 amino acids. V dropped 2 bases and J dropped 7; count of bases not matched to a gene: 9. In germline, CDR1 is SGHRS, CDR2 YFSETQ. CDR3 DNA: TGCGCCAGCAGCTTTACTACCGGGACTATTAATGAGCAGTTCTTC. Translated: CASSFTTGTINEQFF.

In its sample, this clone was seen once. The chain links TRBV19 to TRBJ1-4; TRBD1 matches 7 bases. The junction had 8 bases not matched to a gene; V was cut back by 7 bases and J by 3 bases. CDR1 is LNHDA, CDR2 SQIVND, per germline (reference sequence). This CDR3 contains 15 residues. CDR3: CASTPTTGPNEKLFF. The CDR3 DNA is TGTGCCAGTACGCCTACGACAGGGCCTAATGAAAAACTGTTTTTT.

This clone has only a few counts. The CDR3 region has the DNA TGCGCCAGCAGCTTAGGCAGGGGACCCTACGAGCAGTACTTC. This codes for CASSLGRGPYEQYF. The chain links TRBV5-1 to TRBJ2-7; TRBD1 is a possible D gene (6 bases). V lost 2 bases, J lost 2 bases, and 11 bases lay in between. The CDR3 has 14 residues. CDR1 and CDR2 from the germline V gene are SGHRS and YFSETQ.

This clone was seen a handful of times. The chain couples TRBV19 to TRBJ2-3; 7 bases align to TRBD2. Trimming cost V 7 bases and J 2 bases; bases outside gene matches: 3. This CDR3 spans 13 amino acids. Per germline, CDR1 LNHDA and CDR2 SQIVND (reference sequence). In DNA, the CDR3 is TGTGCCAGTAAAAGCGGGAACACAGATACGCAGTATTTT. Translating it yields CASKSGNTDTQYF. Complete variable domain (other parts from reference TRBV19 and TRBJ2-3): DGGITQSPKYLFRKEGQNVTLSCEQNLNHDAMYWYRQDPGQGLRLIYYSQIVNDFQKGDIAEGYSVSREKKESFPLTVTSAQKNPTAFYLCASKSGNTDTQYFGPGTRLTVL.

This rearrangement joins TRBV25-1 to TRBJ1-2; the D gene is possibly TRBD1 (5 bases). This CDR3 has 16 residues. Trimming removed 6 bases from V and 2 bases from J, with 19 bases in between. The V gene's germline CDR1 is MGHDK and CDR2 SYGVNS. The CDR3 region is CASSPSGGGSNYGYTF. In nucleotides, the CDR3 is TGTGCCAGCAGCCCCAGTGGGGGGGGGTCGAACTATGGCTACACCTTC.

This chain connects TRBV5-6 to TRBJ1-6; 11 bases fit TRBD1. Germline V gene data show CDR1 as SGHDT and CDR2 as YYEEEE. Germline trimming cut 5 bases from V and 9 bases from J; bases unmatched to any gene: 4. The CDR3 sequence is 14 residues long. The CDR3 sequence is CASSPDRGLSPLHF. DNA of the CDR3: TGTGCCAGCAGTCCGGACAGGGGGCTTTCACCCCTCCACTTT.

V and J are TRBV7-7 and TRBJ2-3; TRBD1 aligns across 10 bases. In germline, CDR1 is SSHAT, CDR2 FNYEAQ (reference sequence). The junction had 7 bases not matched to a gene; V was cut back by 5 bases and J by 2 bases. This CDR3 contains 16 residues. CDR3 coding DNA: TGTGCCAGCAGCCGCGGACAGGGGGTTTTCACAGATACGCAGTATTTT. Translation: CASSRGQGVFTDTQYF.

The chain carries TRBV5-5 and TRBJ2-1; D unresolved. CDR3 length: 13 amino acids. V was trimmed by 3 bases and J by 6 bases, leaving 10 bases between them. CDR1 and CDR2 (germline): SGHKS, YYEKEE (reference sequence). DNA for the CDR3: TGTGCCAGCAGCTCGTATAGTCTCAATGAGCAGTTCTTC. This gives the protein CASSSYSLNEQFF. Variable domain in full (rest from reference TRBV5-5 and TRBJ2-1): DAGVTQSPTHLIKTRGQQVTLRCSPISGHKSVSWYQQVLGQGPQFIFQYYEKEERGRGNFPDRFSARQFPNYSSELNVNALLLGDSALYLCASSSYSLNEQFFGPGTRLTVL.

CDR3: CAISETLTTGTGTDTQYF. In DNA form, the CDR3 reads TGTGCCATCAGTGAGACCTTAACGACAGGGACGGGCACAGATACGCAGTATTTT. V and J are TRBV10-3 and TRBJ2-3, with 7 nucleotides matching TRBD1. Germline V gene data show CDR1 as ENHRY and CDR2 as SYGVKD. This CDR3 is built from 18 residues. The V and J ends lost 2 bases and 1 base, in that order; junction bases with no gene match: 12.

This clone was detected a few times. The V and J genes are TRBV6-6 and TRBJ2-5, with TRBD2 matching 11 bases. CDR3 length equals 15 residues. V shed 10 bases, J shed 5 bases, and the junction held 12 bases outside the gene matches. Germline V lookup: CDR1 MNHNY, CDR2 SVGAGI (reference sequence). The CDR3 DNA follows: TGTGCCACCCTGGGGACTAGCGGAGTTGGGGAGACCCAGTACTTC. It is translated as CATLGTSGVGETQYF.

In DNA, the CDR3 is TGTGCCAGCAGTGGGGGACAGGAGACCTACAATGAGCAGTTCTTC. Translated: CASSGGQETYNEQFF. The gene calls are TRBV28 and TRBJ2-1; TRBD1 aligns across 8 bases. This CDR3 is built from 15 residues. Looked up from germline, CDR1 is MDHEN and CDR2 is SYDVKM. V trimming: 5 bases; J trimming: 2 bases; junction bases outside the gene matches: 5. The full variable domain, completed using reference TRBV28 and TRBJ2-1, is DVKVTQSSRYLVKRTGEKVFLECVQDMDHENMFWYRQDPGLGLRLIYFSYDVKMKEKGDIPEGYSVSREKKERFSLILESASTNQTSMYLCASSGGQETYNEQFFGPGTRLTVL.